Listed here are 2 T cell receptor beta chains from one sample, sequenced in a study of cytomegalovirus exposure and HLA in healthy donors (dated by TCRdb to 2016 to 2017). Library preparation was by the immunoSEQ multiplex PCR assay. The multiplex PCR relied on a mix of 60 forward primers for TCR Vbeta segments and 13 reverse primers for TCR Jbeta segments. The clones in this table, taken by TCRdb from immuneACCESS, are in-frame only. Not every clone is retained; where verified, under half of the shortfall comes from an unresolved V gene, and the cause of the rest is unknown. Present in this sample are roughly 200,000 clones, around 78% of which were seen just once. Of the sample, 1.5% to 2% falls within the top ten clones. The sequencing input was PBMCs. The receptors derive from a man younger than 40 in good health and CMV-seronegative.

This chain joins TRBV11-2 and TRBJ2-6; D perhaps matches TRBD2 (5 bases). CDR1 is SGHAT and CDR2 is FQNNGV in the germline V gene. The CDR3 runs to 18 residues. Between the trimmed V and J ends, which lost 5 bases and 0 bases, there was a span of 17 bases. The CDR3 nucleotides are TGTGCCAGCAGCCCAACCAGCGGACCGTTCTCTGGGGCCAACGTCCTGACTTTC. Its translation: CASSPTSGPFSGANVLTF.

The chain joins TRBV29-1 to TRBJ2-1; D is unresolved. The CDR3 is 12 amino acids. V lost 3 bases and J lost 4, with 7 bases in between. Germline lookup yields CDR1 SQVTM and CDR2 ANQGSEA. The chain's CDR3 is CSVESGYNEQFF. In DNA, the CDR3 is TGCAGCGTTGAGTCGGGTTACAATGAGCAGTTCTTC.